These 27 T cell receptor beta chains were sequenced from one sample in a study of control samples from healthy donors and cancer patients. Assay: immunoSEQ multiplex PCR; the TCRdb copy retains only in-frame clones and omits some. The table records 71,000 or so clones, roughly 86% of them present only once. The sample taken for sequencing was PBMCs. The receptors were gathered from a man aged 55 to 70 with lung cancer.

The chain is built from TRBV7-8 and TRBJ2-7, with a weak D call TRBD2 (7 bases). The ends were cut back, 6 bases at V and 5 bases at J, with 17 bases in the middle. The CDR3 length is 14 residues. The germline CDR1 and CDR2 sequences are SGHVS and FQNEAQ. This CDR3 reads CASSSHGGRDEQYF. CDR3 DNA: TGTGCCAGCAGTTCCCACGGGGGGCGCGACGAGCAGTACTTC.

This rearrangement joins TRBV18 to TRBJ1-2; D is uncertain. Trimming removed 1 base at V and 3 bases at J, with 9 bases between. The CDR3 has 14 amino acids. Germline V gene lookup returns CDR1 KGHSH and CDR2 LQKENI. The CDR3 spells CASSPRETDYGYTF. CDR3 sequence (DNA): TGTGCCAGCTCACCACGGGAGACGGACTATGGCTACACCTTC.

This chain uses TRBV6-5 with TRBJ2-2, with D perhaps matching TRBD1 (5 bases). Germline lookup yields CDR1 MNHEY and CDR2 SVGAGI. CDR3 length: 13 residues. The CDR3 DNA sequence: TGTGCTAGTTCAGGGTCCCGTACCGGGGAGCTGTTTTTT. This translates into CASSGSRTGELFF.

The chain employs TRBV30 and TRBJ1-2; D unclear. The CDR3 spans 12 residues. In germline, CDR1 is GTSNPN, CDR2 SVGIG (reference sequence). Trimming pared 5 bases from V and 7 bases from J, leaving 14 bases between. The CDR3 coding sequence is TGTGCCTGGGACTTCAAGGAGAGTGGCTACACCTTC. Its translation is CAWDFKESGYTF.

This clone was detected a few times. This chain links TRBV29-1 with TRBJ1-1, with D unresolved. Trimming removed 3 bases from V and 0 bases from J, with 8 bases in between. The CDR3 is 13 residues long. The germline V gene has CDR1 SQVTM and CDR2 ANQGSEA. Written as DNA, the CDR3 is TGCAGCGTTGAGATTTGGGTGAACACTGAAGCTTTCTTT. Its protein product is CSVEIWVNTEAFF.

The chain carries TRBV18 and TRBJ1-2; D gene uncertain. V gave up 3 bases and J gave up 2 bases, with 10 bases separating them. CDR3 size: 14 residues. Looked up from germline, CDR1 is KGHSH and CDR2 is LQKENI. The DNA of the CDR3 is TGTGCCAGCTCACCGTCTAGGGAAAACTATGGCTACACCTTC. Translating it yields CASSPSRENYGYTF.

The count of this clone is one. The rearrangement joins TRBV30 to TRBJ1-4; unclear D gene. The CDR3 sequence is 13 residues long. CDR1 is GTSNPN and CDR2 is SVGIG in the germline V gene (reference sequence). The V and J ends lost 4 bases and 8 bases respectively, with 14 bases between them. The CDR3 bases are TGTGCCTGGACCCGCTACAGTGGGGAAAAACTGTTTTTT. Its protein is CAWTRYSGEKLFF.

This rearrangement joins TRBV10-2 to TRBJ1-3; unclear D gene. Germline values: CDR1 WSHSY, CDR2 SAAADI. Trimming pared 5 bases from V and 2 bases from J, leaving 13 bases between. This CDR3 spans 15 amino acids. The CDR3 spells CASSPQVPPGNTIYF. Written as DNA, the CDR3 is TGCGCCAGCAGTCCCCAGGTACCACCTGGAAACACCATATATTTT.

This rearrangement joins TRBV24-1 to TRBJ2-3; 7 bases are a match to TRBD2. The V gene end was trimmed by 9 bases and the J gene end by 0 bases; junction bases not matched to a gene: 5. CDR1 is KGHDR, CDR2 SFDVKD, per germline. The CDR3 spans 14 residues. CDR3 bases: TGTGCCACCGGGGGGGGATTAAGCACAGATACGCAGTATTTT. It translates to CATGGGLSTDTQYF.

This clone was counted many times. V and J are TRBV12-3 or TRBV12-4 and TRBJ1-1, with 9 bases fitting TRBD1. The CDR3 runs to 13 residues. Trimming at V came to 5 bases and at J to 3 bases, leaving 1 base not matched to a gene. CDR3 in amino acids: CASSRTGDTEAFF. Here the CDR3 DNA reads TGTGCCAGCAGTCGGACAGGGGACACTGAAGCTTTCTTT.

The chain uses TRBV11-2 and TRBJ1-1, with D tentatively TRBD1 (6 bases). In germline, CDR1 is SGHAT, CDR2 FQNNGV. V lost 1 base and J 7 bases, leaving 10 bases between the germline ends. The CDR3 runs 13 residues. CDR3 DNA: TGTGCCAGCAGCTTAGGTACAGGGATTGAAGCTTTCTTT. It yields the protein CASSLGTGIEAFF.

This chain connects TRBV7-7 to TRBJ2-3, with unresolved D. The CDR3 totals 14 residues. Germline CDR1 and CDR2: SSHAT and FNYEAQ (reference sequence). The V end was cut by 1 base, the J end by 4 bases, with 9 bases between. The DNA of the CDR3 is TGTGCCAGCAGCTTAGATGGGATGGCAGATACGCAGTATTTT. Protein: CASSLDGMADTQYF.

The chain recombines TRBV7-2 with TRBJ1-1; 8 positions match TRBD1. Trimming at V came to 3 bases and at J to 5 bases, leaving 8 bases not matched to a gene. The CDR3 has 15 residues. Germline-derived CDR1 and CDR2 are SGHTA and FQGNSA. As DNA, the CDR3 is TGTGCCAGCAGCTTTACAGCCAGGGGGCTAACTGAAGCTTTCTTT. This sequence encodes CASSFTARGLTEAFF. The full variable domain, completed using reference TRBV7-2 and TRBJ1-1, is GAGVSQSPSNKVTEKGKDVELRCDPISGHTALYWYRQSLGQGLEFLIYFQGNSAPDKSGLPSDRFSAERTGGSVSTLTIQRTQQEDSAVYLCASSFTARGLTEAFFGQGTRLTVV.

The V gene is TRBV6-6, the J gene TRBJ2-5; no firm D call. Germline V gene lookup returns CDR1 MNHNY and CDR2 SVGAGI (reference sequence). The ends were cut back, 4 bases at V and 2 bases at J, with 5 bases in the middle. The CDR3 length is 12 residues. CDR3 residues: CASSSHQETQYF. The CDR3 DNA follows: TGTGCCAGCAGTTCCCATCAAGAGACCCAGTACTTC.

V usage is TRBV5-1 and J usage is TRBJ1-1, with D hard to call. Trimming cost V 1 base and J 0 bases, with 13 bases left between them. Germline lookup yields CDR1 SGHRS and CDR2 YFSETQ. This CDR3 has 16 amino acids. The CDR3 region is CASSLWGDPMNTEAFF. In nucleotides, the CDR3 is TGCGCCAGCAGCTTGTGGGGAGACCCCATGAACACTGAAGCTTTCTTT.

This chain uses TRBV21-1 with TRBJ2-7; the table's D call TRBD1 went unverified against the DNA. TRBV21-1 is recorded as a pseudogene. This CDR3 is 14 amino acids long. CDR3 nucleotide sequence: TGTGCCAGCCCAGACAGCATGGGAACCTACGAGCAGTACGTC. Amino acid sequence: CASPDSMGTYEQYV.

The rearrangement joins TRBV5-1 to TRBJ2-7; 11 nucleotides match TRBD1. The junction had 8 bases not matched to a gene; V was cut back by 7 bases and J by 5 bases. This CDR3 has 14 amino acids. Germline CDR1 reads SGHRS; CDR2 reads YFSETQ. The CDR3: CASGPGQGGDEQYF. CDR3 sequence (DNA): TGCGCCAGCGGACCGGGACAGGGGGGCGACGAGCAGTACTTC.

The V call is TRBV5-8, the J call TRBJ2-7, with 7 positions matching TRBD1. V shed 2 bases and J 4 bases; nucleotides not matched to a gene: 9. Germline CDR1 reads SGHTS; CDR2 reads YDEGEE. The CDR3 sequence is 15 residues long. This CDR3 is CASSFAATGFYEQYV. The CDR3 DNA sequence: TGTGCCAGCAGCTTCGCGGCGACAGGGTTTTACGAGCAGTACGTC.

DNA for the CDR3: TGCGCCAGCAGCTTGGAGGGACAGAGCTACGAGCAGTACTTC. Protein sequence: CASSLEGQSYEQYF. This chain joins TRBV5-1 and TRBJ2-7; 7 positions agree with TRBD1. The CDR3 length is 14 residues. The J segment lost 3 bases and the V segment lost 0 bases, leaving 3 bases of the junction unmatched. CDR1 and CDR2 from the germline V gene are SGHRS and YFSETQ.

CDR3 in DNA: TGTGCCAGCAGCTCCGACCCAGATACGCAGTATTTT. Amino acid sequence: CASSSDPDTQYF. The chain has TRBV7-9 and TRBJ2-3; D is uncertain. The CDR3 totals 12 residues. The V gene's germline CDR1 is SEHNR and CDR2 FQNEAQ (reference sequence). The V gene lost 4 bases and the J gene lost 4 bases, with 6 bases spanning the gap. Combining the CDR3 with reference TRBV7-9 and TRBJ2-3 gives the whole variable domain DTGVSQNPRHKITKRGQNVTFRCDPISEHNRLYWYRQTLGQGPEFLTYFQNEAQLEKSRLLSDRFSAERPKGSFSTLEIQRTEQGDSAMYLCASSSDPDTQYFGPGTRLTVL.

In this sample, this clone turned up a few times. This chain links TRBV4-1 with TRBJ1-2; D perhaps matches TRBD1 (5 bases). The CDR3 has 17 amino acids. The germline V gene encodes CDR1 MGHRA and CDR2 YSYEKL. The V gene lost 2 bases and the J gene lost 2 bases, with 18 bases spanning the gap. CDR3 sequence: CASSQRAGDGGNYGYTF. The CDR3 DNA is TGCGCCAGCAGCCAAAGGGCAGGAGACGGGGGAAACTATGGCTACACCTTC.

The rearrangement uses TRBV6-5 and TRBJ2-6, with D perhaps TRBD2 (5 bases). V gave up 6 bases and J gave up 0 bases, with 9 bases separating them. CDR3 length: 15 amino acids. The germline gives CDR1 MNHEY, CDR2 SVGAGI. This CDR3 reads CASRITSSGANVLTF. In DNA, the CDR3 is TGTGCCAGCAGGATTACTAGCTCTGGGGCCAACGTCCTGACTTTC.

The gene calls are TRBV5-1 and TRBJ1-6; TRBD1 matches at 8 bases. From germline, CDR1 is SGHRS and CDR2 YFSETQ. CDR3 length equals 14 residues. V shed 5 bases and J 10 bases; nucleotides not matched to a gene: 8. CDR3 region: CASRSDRATSPLHF. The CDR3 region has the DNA TGCGCCAGCAGATCGGACAGGGCAACCTCACCCCTCCACTTT.

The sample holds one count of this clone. The chain's CDR3 is CASSPAGNQPQHF. The CDR3 nucleotides read TGTGCCAGCTCACCCGCGGGTAATCAGCCCCAGCATTTT. This chain links TRBV18 with TRBJ1-5; unclear D gene. Trimming left V 3 bases short and J 4 bases short, with 7 bases between. Germline V gene sequence: CDR1 KGHSH, CDR2 LQKENI. CDR3 length: 13 amino acids.

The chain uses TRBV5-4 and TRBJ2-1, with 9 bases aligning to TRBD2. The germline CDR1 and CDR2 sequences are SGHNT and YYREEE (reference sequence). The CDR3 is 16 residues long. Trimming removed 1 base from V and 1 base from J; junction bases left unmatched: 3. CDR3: CASSLYSGGSYNEQFF. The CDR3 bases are TGTGCCAGCAGCTTGTATAGCGGGGGATCCTACAATGAGCAGTTCTTC.

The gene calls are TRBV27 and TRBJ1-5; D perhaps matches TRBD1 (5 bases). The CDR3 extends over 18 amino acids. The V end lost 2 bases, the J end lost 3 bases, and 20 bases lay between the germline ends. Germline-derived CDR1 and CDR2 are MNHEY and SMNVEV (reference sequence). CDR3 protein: CASSLKAGSVGDNQPQHF. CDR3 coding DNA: TGTGCCAGCAGTTTAAAGGCAGGGTCGGTAGGGGACAATCAGCCCCAGCATTTT.

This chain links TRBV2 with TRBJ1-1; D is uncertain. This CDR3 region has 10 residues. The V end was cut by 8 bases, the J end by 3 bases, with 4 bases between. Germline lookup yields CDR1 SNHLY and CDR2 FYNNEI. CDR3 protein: CASAYTEAFF. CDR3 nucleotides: TGTGCCAGCGCGTACACTGAAGCTTTCTTT. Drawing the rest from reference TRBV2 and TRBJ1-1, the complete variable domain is EPEVTQTPSHQVTQMGQEVILRCVPISNHLYFYWYRQILGQKVEFLVSFYNNEISEKSEIFDDQFSVERPDGSNFTLKIRSTKLEDSAMYFCASAYTEAFFGQGTRLTVV.